The rows below give T cell receptor beta chains drawn from one sample of a study of T-cell reconstitution after alpha-beta-depleted transplantation in children. TCRdb ran MiXCR on the PCR reads and lists one entry per CDR3 protein. Of some 830,000 distinct CDR3 sequences listed, roughly 15% are singletons. Specimen: PBMCs, mostly from graft donor cells, collected 360 days after TCRalphabeta/CD19-depleted stem cell transplant. These receptors were obtained from a male patient aged 10 to 17 who had a stem cell transplant for acute lymphoblastic leukemia, so the T cells may come from the graft donor. CDR3s include the opening cysteine and the closing phenylalanine or tryptophan. Fields, in order: V gene, J gene, D gene, clone size, CDR3 protein, CDR3 DNA. The D gene is left open where the match is weak. Size values are once, few and many counts, or a class for expanded clones, and some rows have none.

>TRBV7-6|TRBJ2-2|.|.
CASSFQRPGELFF
TGTGCCAGCAGCTTTCAGCGCCCCGGGGAGCTGTTTTTT
>TRBV9|TRBJ2-7|TRBD2|.
CASSVTTSGSGEQYF
TGTGCCAGCAGCGTTACGACTAGCGGGAGTGGTGAGCAGTACTTC
>TRBV10-3|TRBJ2-1|.|few
CAIKFHEANNEQFF
TGTGCCATCAAGTTCCACGAAGCTAACAATGAGCAGTTCTTC
>TRBV7-8|TRBJ2-7|.|few
CASRPLGDFYEQYF
TGTGCCAGCCGCCCCCTAGGGGACTTCTACGAGCAGTACTTC
>TRBV6-1|TRBJ1-3|.|few
CASSPGYSGNTIYF
TGTGCCAGCAGTCCCGGATACTCTGGAAACACCATATATTTT
>TRBV20-1|TRBJ2-4|.|.
CSARGDNIVLAKNIQYF
TGCAGTGCTAGAGGGGACAACATTGTTTTAGCCAAAAACATTCAGTACTTC
>TRBV29-1|TRBJ2-2|TRBD2|many
CSVEGVASGSNGELFF
TGCAGCGTTGAAGGGGTGGCTAGCGGGAGTAACGGGGAGCTGTTTTTT
>TRBV3-1|TRBJ1-2|TRBD1|.
CASSQMGQGSGYTF
TGTGCCAGCAGCCAGATGGGACAGGGAAGCGGCTACACCTTC
>TRBV20-1|TRBJ2-3|TRBD2|.
CRARDPTSGRPDLGTDTQYF
TGCCGTGCTAGAGATCCGACTAGCGGGAGGCCTGATCTGGGCACAGATACGCAGTATTTT
>TRBV6-5|TRBJ2-5|.|.
CASSYSGGIGETQYF
TGTGCCAGCAGTTACTCGGGGGGCATAGGAGAGACCCAGTACTTC
>TRBV3-1|TRBJ2-7|TRBD1|few
CASSRQGANEQYF
TGTGCCAGCAGCCGCCAGGGGGCAAACGAGCAGTACTTC
>TRBV18|TRBJ2-7|.|.
CASSPPGRASSYEQYF
TGTGCCAGCTCACCACCGGGTAGGGCGAGCTCCTACGAGCAGTACTTC
>TRBV5-1|TRBJ2-7|TRBD2|.
CASSIPTSSGTSGRTYSYEQYF
TGCGCCAGCAGCATACCAACCTCCTCCGGGACTAGCGGGAGGACATACTCCTACGAGCAGTACTTC
>TRBV29-1|TRBJ2-3|.|.
CSAAGRGADTQYF
TGCAGCGCGGCGGGCAGGGGTGCAGATACGCAGTATTTT
>TRBV5-1|TRBJ2-1|.|.
CASSQGTGANEQFF
TGCGCCAGCAGCCAGGGAACCGGAGCCAATGAGCAGTTCTTC
>TRBV7-2|TRBJ2-3|.|.
CASSLAPPQDTQYF
TGTGCCAGCAGCTTAGCCCCACCGCAAGATACGCAGTATTTT
>TRBV5-1|TRBJ2-1|.|many
CASSWMGNYNEQFF
TGCGCCAGCAGCTGGATGGGAAATTACAATGAGCAGTTCTTC
>TRBV12-3/TRBV12-4|TRBJ2-7|.|few
CASSRSRGCHF
TGTGCCAGCAGTCGCTCCAGGGGTTGCCACTTC